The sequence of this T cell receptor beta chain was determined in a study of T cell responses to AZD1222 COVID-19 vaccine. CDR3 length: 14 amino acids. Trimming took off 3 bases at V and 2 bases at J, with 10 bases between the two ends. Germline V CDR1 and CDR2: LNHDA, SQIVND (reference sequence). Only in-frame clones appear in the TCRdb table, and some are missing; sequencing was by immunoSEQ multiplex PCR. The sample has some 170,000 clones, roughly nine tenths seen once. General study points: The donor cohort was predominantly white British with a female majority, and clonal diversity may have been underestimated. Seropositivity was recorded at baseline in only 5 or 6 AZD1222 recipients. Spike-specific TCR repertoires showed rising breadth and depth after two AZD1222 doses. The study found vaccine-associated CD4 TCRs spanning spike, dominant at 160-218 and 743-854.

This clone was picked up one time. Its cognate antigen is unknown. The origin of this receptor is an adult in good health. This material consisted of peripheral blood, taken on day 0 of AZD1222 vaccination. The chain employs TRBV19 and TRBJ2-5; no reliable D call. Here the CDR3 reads CASSMSSSQETQYF. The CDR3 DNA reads TGTGCCAGTAGTATGTCTAGTTCTCAAGAGACCCAGTACTTC.